The rows below give T cell receptor beta chains drawn from one sample of a study of T cell repertoires in cytomegalovirus infection. TCRdb reprocessed the reads via MiXCR and lists one record per CDR3 protein. Of roughly 500,000 distinct CDR3 sequences listed, about 15% are singletons. The sample was CD8+ T cells from PBMCs. Receptor source: a human donor in good health (CMV status not recorded). Some clones in this sample may be carry-over from other donors' samples. CDR3s include the opening cysteine and the closing phenylalanine or tryptophan. The D gene is left open where the match is weak. Part of the rows lack a size; the others show once, few, many or a class for expanded clones.

TGTGCCAGCAGCCCCCGTGAGGAACAGGGCCACGAGCAGTACTTC,CASSPREEQGHEQYF,TRBJ2-7,.,many,TRBV7-2
TGTGCCAGTAGTATAGATCTGGGGCAGCCCCAGCATTTT,CASSIDLGQPQHF,TRBJ1-5,.,few,TRBV19
TGTGCCAGCAGGGAGGGACTAGCGGGACGGGGGGATACGCAGTATTTT,CASREGLAGRGDTQYF,TRBJ2-3,TRBD2,many,TRBV12-3/TRBV12-4
TGTGCCAGCAGAGTTAGCGGGTCCTACAATGAGCAGTTCTTC,CASRVSGSYNEQFF,TRBJ2-1,TRBD2,many,TRBV28
TGTGCCAGCAGTTACACCAACCTTCAGGGGGCAGACAACTATGGCTACACCTTC,CASSYTNLQGADNYGYTF,TRBJ1-2,TRBD1,.,TRBV6-5
TGTGCCAGCAGCATCCCGACCGGTGGCTACACCTTC,CASSIPTGGYTF,TRBJ1-2,.,many,TRBV11-2
TGTGCCAGCAGCCTAGTAGCGGGACCCTCCTACAATGAGCAGTTCTTC,CASSLVAGPSYNEQFF,TRBJ2-1,TRBD2,.,TRBV7-3
TGTGCCAGCAGTTTAGACAGCCTCCAGGGAGCTTTCTTT,CASSLDSLQGAFF,TRBJ1-1,.,few,TRBV27
TGTGCCAGCAGTTTAGTGGAAAGCTCCTACAATGAGCAGTTCTTC,CASSLVESSYNEQFF,TRBJ2-1,.,many,TRBV27
TGTGCCAGCTACACGGGAAACACCGGGGAGCTGTTTTTT,CASYTGNTGELFF,TRBJ2-2,.,few,TRBV6-2/TRBV6-3
TGTGCCAGCAGCCGAAAGGGGGGAACTGGAAACACCATATATTTT,CASSRKGGTGNTIYF,TRBJ1-3,.,.,TRBV7-9
TGTGCCAGCCGGACAGGAGAGACCCAGTACTTC,CASRTGETQYF,TRBJ2-5,TRBD1,many,TRBV25-1
TGTGCCAGCAGTTCCTACAGGAACAATCAGCCCCAGCATTTT,CASSSYRNNQPQHF,TRBJ1-5,.,many,TRBV28
TGTGCCAGCAGCGCTGGGGCAGGGGGCGTCCGGGAAAAACTGTTTTTT,CASSAGAGGVREKLFF,TRBJ1-4,TRBD1,.,TRBV9
TGTGCCAGCAGTTTCCCCAGGGGTGAGGATCAGCCCCAGCATTTT,CASSFPRGEDQPQHF,TRBJ1-5,.,few,TRBV28
TGCAGTGCTAGAGATACCTTCTGGGGGGGGGACAATGAGCAGTTCTTC,CSARDTFWGGDNEQFF,TRBJ2-1,TRBD2,.,TRBV20-1
TGCAGTGCTAGAGGGAGGGGAATTAGTGAGCAGTTCTTC,CSARGRGISEQFF,TRBJ2-1,.,.,TRBV20-1
TGTGCCAGCAGTGAGCAGACAGGGTGGATCGCTGAAGCTTTCTTT,CASSEQTGWIAEAFF,TRBJ1-1,TRBD1,many,TRBV6-1
TGTGCCAGTAGTATAGCAGCGGCTAGCTCCTACAATGAGCAGTTCTTC,CASSIAAASSYNEQFF,TRBJ2-1,.,.,TRBV19
TGTGCCAGCAGTTTAGCGGGCAACGGGTACGAGCAGTACTTC,CASSLAGNGYEQYF,TRBJ2-7,TRBD2,.,TRBV6-5
TGCAGTGCGTTGGGACAGCATAGCAATCAGCCCCAGCATTTT,CSALGQHSNQPQHF,TRBJ1-5,TRBD1,.,TRBV20-1
TGTGCCAGCAGCTTCCGTGAACTTCTCTACAATGAGCAGTTCTTC,CASSFRELLYNEQFF,TRBJ2-1,.,.,TRBV5-4
TGCGCCAGCAGCTTAGTACTAGCGGACTCCTACAATGAGCAGTTCTTC,CASSLVLADSYNEQFF,TRBJ2-1,TRBD2,.,TRBV5-1
TGCAGCGTTGAAGTCGAACAGGTTGGCGAGCAGTACTTC,CSVEVEQVGEQYF,TRBJ2-7,.,once,TRBV29-1
TGTGCCAGCAGTGGCTTGGGGGATACGCAGTATTTT,CASSGLGDTQYF,TRBJ2-3,.,few,TRBV6-6
TGTGCCAGCAGCTTTGACGGGGGGAAAAATGAGCAGTTCTTC,CASSFDGGKNEQFF,TRBJ2-1,TRBD2,.,TRBV7-9
TGCGCCAGCAGCCAACAAATAGCGGGAGCCCTAGATACGCAGTATTTT,CASSQQIAGALDTQYF,TRBJ2-3,TRBD2,few,TRBV4-1
TGTGCCAGCAGTTTAGGAGGCGGGACTAGTTACCATGAGCAGTTCTTC,CASSLGGGTSYHEQFF,TRBJ2-1,TRBD2,few,TRBV12-3/TRBV12-4
TGCGCCAGCAGCGAGAAGTTGACCGGGGAGCTGTTTTTT,CASSEKLTGELFF,TRBJ2-2,.,.,TRBV10-1
TGTGCCAGCAGTTTCTCGGGCCAGCCCCAGCATTTT,CASSFSGQPQHF,TRBJ1-5,.,many,TRBV27
TGCAGTGCTAGGCCCCTAGCGGCAGGTGTCTCCTACGAGCAGTACTTC,CSARPLAAGVSYEQYF,TRBJ2-7,TRBD2,.,TRBV20-1
TGTGCCAGTAGTATTAAGGGGGCTCGGTACGAGCAGTACTTC,CASSIKGARYEQYF,TRBJ2-7,TRBD1,.,TRBV19
TGTGCCAGCAGCTTACGGGCTAGCGGGACTGGCACAGATACGCAGTATTTT,CASSLRASGTGTDTQYF,TRBJ2-3,TRBD2,many,TRBV7-6